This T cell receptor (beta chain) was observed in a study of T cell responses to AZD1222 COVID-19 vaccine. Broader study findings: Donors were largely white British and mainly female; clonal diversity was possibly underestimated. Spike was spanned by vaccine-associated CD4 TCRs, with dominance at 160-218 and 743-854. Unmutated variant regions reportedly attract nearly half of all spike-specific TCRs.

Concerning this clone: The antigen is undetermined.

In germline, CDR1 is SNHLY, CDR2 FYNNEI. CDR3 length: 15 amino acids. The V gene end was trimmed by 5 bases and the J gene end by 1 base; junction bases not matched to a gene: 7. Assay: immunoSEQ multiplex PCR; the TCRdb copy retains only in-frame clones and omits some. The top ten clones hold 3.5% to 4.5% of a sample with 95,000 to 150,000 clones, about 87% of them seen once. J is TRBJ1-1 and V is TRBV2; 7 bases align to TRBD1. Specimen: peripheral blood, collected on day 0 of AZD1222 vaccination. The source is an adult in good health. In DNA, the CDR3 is TGTGCCAGCAGTCTTGGTGGGACAGCGAACACTGAAGCTTTCTTT. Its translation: CASSLGGTANTEAFF.